These 28 T cell receptor beta chains came from one sample sequenced in a study of cytomegalovirus exposure and HLA in healthy donors. The study ran its PCR with 60 Vbeta and 13 Jbeta primers. The table came from immunoSEQ multiplex PCR; TCRdb's copy has only in-frame clones and leaves some out. Listed are about 140,000 clones; roughly 2% falls within the top ten. Sequencing was performed on PBMCs. These receptors originate from a woman younger than 30 in good health and CMV-seronegative.

The chain uses TRBV6-1 and TRBJ2-4; 13 bases are shared with TRBD2. The ends lost 8 bases at V and 6 bases at J; junction bases unmatched: 4. Germline loops: CDR1 MNHNS, CDR2 SASEGT. CDR3 length: 14 residues. Here the CDR3 DNA reads TGTGCCAGCGTAACTAGCGGGAGGGCAAACATTCAGTACTTC. Its protein product is CASVTSGRANIQYF.

The rearrangement joins TRBV11-2 to TRBJ1-1; 8 bases align to TRBD1. This CDR3 contains 14 residues. CDR1 is SGHAT, CDR2 FQNNGV, per germline. Trimming took 4 bases from V and 3 from J; bases not matched to a gene: 4. The CDR3 sequence is CASSSGTGHTEAFF. The CDR3 nucleotides are TGTGCCAGCAGCTCCGGGACAGGCCACACTGAAGCTTTCTTT.

The rearrangement uses TRBV9 and TRBJ2-3; tentatively, D is TRBD2 (6 bases). This CDR3 is built from 15 residues. V lost 2 bases to trimming and J lost 5 bases, with 15 bases between them. Germline CDR1 and CDR2: SGDLS and YYNGEE. The CDR3: CASSVWRTGEDTQYF. CDR3 coding DNA: TGTGCCAGCAGCGTTTGGCGAACGGGAGAAGATACGCAGTATTTT.

The chain joins TRBV7-6 to TRBJ2-1; D is undetermined. V was trimmed by 0 bases and J by 0 bases, leaving 3 bases between them. Germline-derived CDR1 and CDR2 are SGHVS and FNYEAQ. The CDR3 consists of 14 residues. CDR3 nucleotides: TGTGCCAGCAGCTTAGCGAGCTCCTACAATGAGCAGTTCTTC. Translation: CASSLASSYNEQFF.

The chain employs TRBV10-1 and TRBJ1-4, with D possibly TRBD1 on 5 matching bases. This CDR3 has 14 amino acids. Trimming took off 4 bases at V and 8 bases at J, with 14 bases between the two ends. Germline values: CDR1 WNHNN, CDR2 SYGVQD (reference sequence). CDR3 sequence reads: CASSGGGISEKLFF. CDR3 DNA: TGCGCCAGCAGTGGGGGGGGGATAAGCGAAAAACTGTTTTTT.

The CDR3 spells CASSPETPTGELFF. The DNA for the CDR3 is TGCGCCAGCAGCCCCGAGACTCCAACCGGGGAGCTGTTTTTT. The V and J genes are TRBV5-1 and TRBJ2-2, with D uncertain. The ends were cut back, 4 bases at V and 5 bases at J, with 12 bases in the middle. This CDR3 has 14 amino acids. Germline CDR1 SGHRS, CDR2 YFSETQ.

This chain joins TRBV30 and TRBJ1-1; a possible D gene is TRBD1 (5 bases). CDR3 size: 14 residues. Germline V lookup: CDR1 GTSNPN, CDR2 SVGIG (reference sequence). The chain's CDR3 is CARDAGMGNTEAFF. The CDR3 DNA is TGTGCGCGGGACGCAGGGATGGGGAACACTGAAGCTTTCTTT.

This chain links TRBV10-2 with TRBJ2-7; TRBD2 matches 7 bases. V trimming: 6 bases; J trimming: 1 base; junction bases outside the gene matches: 3. CDR3 length: 13 residues. Germline V gives CDR1 WSHSY, CDR2 SAAADI. In nucleotides, the CDR3 is TGCGCCAGCAGGAGCGGGACTTCCTACGAGCAGTACTTC. Protein product: CASRSGTSYEQYF.

This chain joins TRBV11-2 and TRBJ2-2, with TRBD1 matching over 9 bases. The CDR3 contains 15 residues. Germline CDR1 is SGHAT and CDR2 is FQNNGV. V was pared by 5 bases and J by 7 bases, with 8 bases of the junction left unmatched. CDR3 amino acids: CASSATGGRVGELFF. For the CDR3, the DNA is TGTGCCAGCAGCGCCACAGGGGGCAGGGTCGGGGAGCTGTTTTTT.

The V gene is TRBV18, the J gene TRBJ2-7, with D perhaps matching TRBD1 (5 bases). This CDR3 comprises 12 residues. Germline loops: CDR1 KGHSH, CDR2 LQKENI. The V and J ends lost 4 bases and 5 bases respectively, with 9 bases between them. CDR3 bases: TGTGCCAGCTCACTCCAGGGAAACGAGCAGTACTTC. This gives the protein CASSLQGNEQYF. The entire variable domain, with the rest obtained from reference TRBV18 and TRBJ2-7, is as follows: NAGVMQNPRHLVRRRGQEARLRCSPMKGHSHVYWYRQLPEEGLKFMVYLQKENIIDESGMPKERFSAEFPKEGPSILRIQQVVRGDSAAYFCASSLQGNEQYFGPGTRLTVT.

V and J are TRBV18 and TRBJ1-1; 7 bases align to TRBD1. Germline lookup yields CDR1 KGHSH and CDR2 LQKENI. The CDR3 sequence is 14 residues long. V was pared by 0 bases and J by 3 bases, with 1 base of the junction left unmatched. The CDR3 region is CASSPPQGDTEAFF. In nucleotides, the CDR3 is TGTGCCAGCTCACCACCCCAGGGGGACACTGAAGCTTTCTTT.

This chain joins TRBV11-2 and TRBJ2-3; no definite D call. This CDR3 is 12 amino acids long. Per germline, CDR1 SGHAT and CDR2 FQNNGV. The V end was cut by 5 bases, the J end by 3 bases, with 6 bases between. The CDR3 region has the DNA TGTGCCAGCAGCGTACTGACAGATACGCAGTATTTT. As protein: CASSVLTDTQYF.

The chain joins TRBV21-1 to TRBJ2-5; the table's D call TRBD2 went unverified against the DNA. TRBV21-1 is designated a pseudogene. This CDR3 spans 19 amino acids. The CDR3 DNA reads as TGTGCCAGCAGCAAACCCCATAGCGGGAGGGCCCATAGTGCAGAGACCCAGTACTTC. Encoded protein: CASSKPHSGRAHSAETQYF.

This chain's CDR3 is CASRPTGGYNTGELFF. For the CDR3, the DNA is TGTGCCAGCAGGCCAACCGGGGGGTACAACACCGGGGAGCTGTTTTTT. The chain links TRBV5-6 to TRBJ2-2; TRBD2 agrees at 7 bases. V dropped 5 bases and J dropped 2; count of bases not matched to a gene: 9. The V gene's germline CDR1 is SGHDT and CDR2 YYEEEE. The CDR3 has 16 residues.

This chain links TRBV6-5 with TRBJ2-3, with D perhaps matching TRBD2 (5 bases). Per germline, CDR1 MNHEY and CDR2 SVGAGI. CDR3 length: 13 residues. V was cut by 8 bases and J by 5 bases, with 14 bases left in between. CDR3: CASSRGLVDTQYF. The CDR3 coding sequence is TGTGCCAGCTCACGCGGGTTGGTAGATACGCAGTATTTT.

The chain combines TRBV7-3 with TRBJ2-1; TRBD2 agrees at 7 bases. The trim removed 5 bases at V and 13 bases at J, leaving 8 bases unmatched. This CDR3 is 12 amino acids long. Germline loops: CDR1 SGHTA, CDR2 FQGTGA. CDR3 in DNA: TGTGCCAGCAGCGAAGGGGCGGGACTACAGTTCTTC. It encodes CASSEGAGLQFF.

The chain joins TRBV5-1 to TRBJ2-5, with 15 bases lining up with TRBD2. TRBJ2-7 matches the DNA end more closely, so the J call is doubtful. The CDR3 extends over 18 amino acids. Germline V gives CDR1 SGHRS, CDR2 YFSETQ. The DNA of the CDR3 is TGCGCCAGCAGCCGGGGACTAGCGGGAGGCCTCAACTCCTACGAGCAGTACTTC. Protein sequence: CASSRGLAGGLNSYEQYF.

The J gene is TRBJ1-5, the V gene TRBV12-5; TRBD1 matches at 7 bases. There are 16 residues in the CDR3. Per the germline V gene, CDR1 is LGHNT and CDR2 is FRNRAP. After removal of 2 bases from V and 4 bases from J, the junction contained 8 bases not matched to a gene. CDR3 DNA sequence: TGTGCTAGTGGTTTGCCCACCATGACAGGGAATCAGCCCCAGCATTTT. It codes for CASGLPTMTGNQPQHF.

The V call is TRBV15, the J call TRBJ2-3, with 9 bases lining up with TRBD2. Per germline, CDR1 LNHNV and CDR2 YYDKDF (reference sequence). The CDR3 sequence is 18 residues long. The J segment lost 1 base and the V segment lost 0 bases, leaving 8 bases of the junction unmatched. The CDR3 is CATSRDLPAGGRTDTQYF. The CDR3 bases are TGTGCCACCAGCAGAGATCTCCCAGCGGGAGGCCGCACAGATACGCAGTATTTT.

V usage is TRBV10-2 and J usage is TRBJ2-5, with 8 bases matching TRBD2. Germline CDR1 and CDR2: WSHSY and SAAADI. V was pared by 2 bases and J by 12 bases, with 8 bases of the junction left unmatched. This CDR3 spans 13 amino acids. DNA of the CDR3: TGCGCCAGCAGTGAGAACCAAAGCGGGAGAGAGTACTTC. Its protein is CASSENQSGREYF.

V usage is TRBV10-3 and J usage is TRBJ2-1, with TRBD1 identical over 7 bases. The CDR3 has 15 residues. The germline gives CDR1 ENHRY, CDR2 SYGVKD. Losses at the gene ends were 0 bases for V and 7 bases for J; bases not matched to a gene: 6. CDR3 sequence: CAISESTDRDNEQFF. The CDR3 nucleotides are TGTGCCATCAGTGAGTCGACAGACAGGGATAATGAGCAGTTCTTC.

The genes are TRBV15 and TRBJ2-1; 7 positions agree with TRBD2. Germline values: CDR1 LNHNV, CDR2 YYDKDF (reference sequence). CDR3 size: 15 residues. Trimming at V came to 3 bases and at J to 9 bases, leaving 11 bases not matched to a gene. CDR3 in DNA: TGTGCCACCAGCAGCCCGGGGAGCGCGGGGGTTGAGCAGTTCTTC. This translates into CATSSPGSAGVEQFF. The variable domain in full, with the rest retrieved from reference TRBV15 and TRBJ2-1, is DAMVIQNPRYQVTQFGKPVTLSCSQTLNHNVMYWYQQKSSQAPKLLFHYYDKDFNNEADTPDNFQSRRPNTSFCFLDIRSPGLGDTAMYLCATSSPGSAGVEQFFGPGTRLTVL.

The chain couples TRBV6-5 to TRBJ1-1; 11 bases align to TRBD1. The germline gives CDR1 MNHEY, CDR2 SVGAGI. This CDR3 has 14 residues. Trimming at V came to 3 bases and at J to 5 bases, leaving 2 bases not matched to a gene. CDR3 region: CASSYGTGGTEAFF. CDR3 in DNA: TGTGCCAGCAGTTATGGGACAGGGGGAACTGAAGCTTTCTTT.

CDR3 nucleotides: TGTGCCAGCAGCTTAGAACCACCCGAGCACGGTGAAGCTTTCTTT. Protein: CASSLEPPEHGEAFF. The gene calls are TRBV7-8 and TRBJ1-1; D is unresolved. This CDR3 is 15 amino acids long. From germline, CDR1 is SGHVS and CDR2 FQNEAQ. Trimming pared 1 base from V and 7 bases from J, leaving 16 bases between.

On this clone itself: One end of the junction does not line up with germline, which may come from a read error. V usage is TRBV30 and J usage is TRBJ1-4, with 9 bases fitting TRBD1. From germline, CDR1 is GTSNPN and CDR2 SVGIG (reference sequence). CDR3 size: 14 residues. DNA for the CDR3: TGTGCTTGGAGCCGACAGGGGGTCTTGGAAAAACTGTTTTTT. It yields the protein CAWSRQGVLEKLFF.

This sequence joins TRBV29-1 and TRBJ2-6; unclear D gene. The CDR3 sequence is 13 residues long. CDR1 is SQVTM, CDR2 ANQGSEA, per germline. Trimming removed 6 bases from V and 0 bases from J, with 6 bases in between. CDR3 bases: TGCAGCGTAAAGCGCTCTGGGGCCAACGTCCTGACTTTC. Translation: CSVKRSGANVLTF.

This chain joins TRBV5-1 and TRBJ2-3, with 13 bases identical to TRBD2. Germline loops: CDR1 SGHRS, CDR2 YFSETQ. The V gene end was trimmed by 5 bases and the J gene end by 2 bases; junction bases not matched to a gene: 11. This CDR3 is built from 18 residues. The CDR3 bases are TGCGCCAGCAGTATGGGGACTAGCGGGGCCCGGGTCACAGATACGCAGTATTTT. Translation: CASSMGTSGARVTDTQYF.

The chain has TRBV15 and TRBJ2-3, with D hard to call. CDR3 length equals 15 residues. CDR1 is LNHNV and CDR2 is YYDKDF in the germline V gene (reference sequence). V was clipped by 1 base and J by 1 base, with 9 bases between them. CDR3 protein: CATSRGEVGTDTQYF. CDR3 DNA: TGTGCCACCAGCAGAGGAGAGGTGGGCACAGATACGCAGTATTTT.